The rows below give T cell receptor beta chains drawn from one sample of a study of a mutant IDH1 vaccine in newly diagnosed glioma. Only in-frame clones appear in the TCRdb table, and some are missing; sequencing was by immunoSEQ multiplex PCR. Of approximately 62,000 clones listed, less than 90% are singletons. These receptors' targets are unknown. The sequences come from PBMCs, collected from a glioma patient whose treatment included an IDH1 peptide vaccine. The receptor set was obtained from a man aged 25 to 40 with glioma. CDR3s include the opening cysteine and the closing phenylalanine or tryptophan. A row's size may be missing; if present it is once, few, many or a size class.

cdr3_aa,v_call,clone_size,j_call
CASSYGLGQALTEAFF,TRBV19,.,TRBJ1-1
CASSPPGQGTGGNQPQHF,TRBV2,.,TRBJ1-5
CASSLLSGAWGGELFF,TRBV27,.,TRBJ2-2
CASGNRDRAGNEQFF,TRBV6-6,.,TRBJ2-1
CASNLLGTAYNEQFF,TRBV7-8,few,TRBJ2-1
CATSRVGATNEKLFF,TRBV15,.,TRBJ1-4
CVSSKGGNSNQPQHF,TRBV7-6,.,TRBJ1-5
CASSSTTPGQGAPLNIPAF,TRBV5-5,.,TRBJ1-2
CASSLGGLAGGTSYEQYF,TRBV5-4,.,TRBJ2-7
CASSFHRTLAVRNTEAFF,TRBV7-8,.,TRBJ1-1
CASRSGSLNEKLFF,TRBV7-9,.,TRBJ1-4
CASEGGQGGEAFF,TRBV6-6,few,TRBJ1-1
CASSLGGDQPQHF,TRBV5-1,.,TRBJ1-5
CASSIDDRGSSYEQYF,TRBV19,once,TRBJ2-7
CASSFSPSGVYSGNTIYF,TRBV5-6,.,TRBJ1-3
CSVEGLARGSSYNEQFF,TRBV29-1,.,TRBJ2-1
CASSGQERAYNEQFF,TRBV28,.,TRBJ2-1
CASSLGGAGYGYTF,TRBV5-4,.,TRBJ1-2
CASSEAAGGQETQYF,TRBV6-1,.,TRBJ2-5
CASSPSPGTSSYEQYF,TRBV5-1,.,TRBJ2-7
CASSRGPNEKLFF,TRBV18,.,TRBJ1-4
CASSTLATASLSGANVLTF,TRBV27,.,TRBJ2-6
CASSLDRGSNEKLFF,TRBV7-9,.,TRBJ1-4
CASSFSNRGRNEQFF,TRBV6-5,.,TRBJ2-1
CASRGGREKDAEAFF,TRBV21-1,.,TRBJ1-1
CGGSSYNSPLHF,TRBV6-1,once,TRBJ1-6
CASSQEIGSSGNTIYF,TRBV4-1,.,TRBJ1-3
CASSRSDIPGNSPLHF,TRBV11-2,.,TRBJ1-6
CASRKWTDRYEQFF,TRBV7-9,.,TRBJ2-1
CASMGELGADTQYF,TRBV2,few,TRBJ2-3
CASSLGYRGGDEQYF,TRBV27,.,TRBJ2-7
CASSFPGAKETQYF,TRBV27,.,TRBJ2-5
CASSRNSQGTGEKLFF,TRBV16,.,TRBJ1-4
CASSPRGASGYEQYF,TRBV9,.,TRBJ2-7
CASTLAGDPPHF,TRBV28,.,TRBJ1-5
CAWSISTDTQYF,TRBV30,.,TRBJ2-3
CASSEGLAGERDTQYF,TRBV10-1,.,TRBJ2-3